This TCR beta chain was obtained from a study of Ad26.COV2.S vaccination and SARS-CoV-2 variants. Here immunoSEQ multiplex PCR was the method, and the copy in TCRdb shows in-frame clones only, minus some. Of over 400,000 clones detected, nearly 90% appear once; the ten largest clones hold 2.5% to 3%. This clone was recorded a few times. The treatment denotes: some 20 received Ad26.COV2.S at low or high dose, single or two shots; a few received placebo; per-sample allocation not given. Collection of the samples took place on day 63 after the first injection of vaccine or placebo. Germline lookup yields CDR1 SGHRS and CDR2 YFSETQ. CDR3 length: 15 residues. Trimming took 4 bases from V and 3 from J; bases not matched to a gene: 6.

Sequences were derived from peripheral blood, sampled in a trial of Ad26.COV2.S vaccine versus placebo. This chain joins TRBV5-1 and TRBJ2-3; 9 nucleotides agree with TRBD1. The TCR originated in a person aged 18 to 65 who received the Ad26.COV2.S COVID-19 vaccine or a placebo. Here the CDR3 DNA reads TGCGCCAGCAGCCTACCGGGACAGGGAACAGATACGCAGTATTTT. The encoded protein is CASSLPGQGTDTQYF.